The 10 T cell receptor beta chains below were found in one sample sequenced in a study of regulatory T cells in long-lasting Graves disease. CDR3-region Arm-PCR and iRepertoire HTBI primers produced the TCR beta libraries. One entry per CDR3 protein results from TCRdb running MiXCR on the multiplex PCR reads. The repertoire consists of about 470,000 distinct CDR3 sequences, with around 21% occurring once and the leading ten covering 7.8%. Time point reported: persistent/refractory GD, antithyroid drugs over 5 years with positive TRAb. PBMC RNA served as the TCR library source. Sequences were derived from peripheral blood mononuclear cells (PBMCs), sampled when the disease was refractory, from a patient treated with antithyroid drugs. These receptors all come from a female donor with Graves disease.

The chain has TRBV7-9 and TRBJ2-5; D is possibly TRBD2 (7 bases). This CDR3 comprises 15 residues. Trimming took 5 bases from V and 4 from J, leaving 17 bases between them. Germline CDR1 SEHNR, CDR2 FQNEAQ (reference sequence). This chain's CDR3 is CASSPWGGPAETQYF. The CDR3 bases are TGTGCCAGCAGCCCTTGGGGGGGCCCTGCAGAGACCCAGTACTTC.

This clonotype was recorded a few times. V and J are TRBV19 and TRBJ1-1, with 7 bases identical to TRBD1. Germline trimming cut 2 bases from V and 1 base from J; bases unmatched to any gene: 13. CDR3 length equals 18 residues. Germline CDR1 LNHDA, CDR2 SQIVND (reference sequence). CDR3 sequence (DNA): TGTGCCAGTAGTATATGGGAAAGCGACAGGGACAAGAACACTGAAGCTTTCTTT. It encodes CASSIWESDRDKNTEAFF. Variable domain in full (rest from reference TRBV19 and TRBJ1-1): DGGITQSPKYLFRKEGQNVTLSCEQNLNHDAMYWYRQDPGQGLRLIYYSQIVNDFQKGDIAEGYSVSREKKESFPLTVTSAQKNPTAFYLCASSIWESDRDKNTEAFFGQGTRLTVV.

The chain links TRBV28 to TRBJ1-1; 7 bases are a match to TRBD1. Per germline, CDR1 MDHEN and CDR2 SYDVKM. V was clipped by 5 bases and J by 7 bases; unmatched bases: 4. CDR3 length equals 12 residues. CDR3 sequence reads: CASSTTGIEAFF. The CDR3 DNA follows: TGTGCCAGCAGTACGACAGGGATTGAAGCTTTCTTT. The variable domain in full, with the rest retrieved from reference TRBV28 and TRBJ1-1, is DVKVTQSSRYLVKRTGEKVFLECVQDMDHENMFWYRQDPGLGLRLIYFSYDVKMKEKGDIPEGYSVSREKKERFSLILESASTNQTSMYLCASSTTGIEAFFGQGTRLTVV.

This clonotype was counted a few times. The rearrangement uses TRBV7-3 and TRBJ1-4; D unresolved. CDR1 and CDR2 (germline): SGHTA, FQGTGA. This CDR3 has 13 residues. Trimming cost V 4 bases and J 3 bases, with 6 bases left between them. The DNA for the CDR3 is TGTGCCAGCAGCTCGGGCCCTAATGAAAAACTGTTTTTT. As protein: CASSSGPNEKLFF.

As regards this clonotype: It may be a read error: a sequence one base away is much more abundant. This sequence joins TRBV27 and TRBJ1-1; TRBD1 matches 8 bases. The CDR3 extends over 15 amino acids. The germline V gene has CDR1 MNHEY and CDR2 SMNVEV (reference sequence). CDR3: CAISLSATGGTEAFF. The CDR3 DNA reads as TGTGCCATCAGTTTATCGGCTACAGGGGGTACTGAAGCTTTCTTT.

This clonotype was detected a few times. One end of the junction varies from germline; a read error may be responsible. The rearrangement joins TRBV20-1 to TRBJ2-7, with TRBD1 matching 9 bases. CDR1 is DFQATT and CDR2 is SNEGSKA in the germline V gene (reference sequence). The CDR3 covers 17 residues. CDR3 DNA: TGCAGTGGCCAGAACCTACAGGGGGCACCCGGATCCTGGGAGCAATACTTC. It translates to CSGQNLQGAPGSWEQYF.

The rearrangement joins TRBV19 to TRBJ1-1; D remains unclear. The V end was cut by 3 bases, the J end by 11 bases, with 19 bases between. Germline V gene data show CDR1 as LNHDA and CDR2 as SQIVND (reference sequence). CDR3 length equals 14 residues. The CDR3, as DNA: TGTGCCAGTAGTATTCCCCGGGCCCCCGGCGTGGCTTTCTTT. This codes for CASSIPRAPGVAFF.

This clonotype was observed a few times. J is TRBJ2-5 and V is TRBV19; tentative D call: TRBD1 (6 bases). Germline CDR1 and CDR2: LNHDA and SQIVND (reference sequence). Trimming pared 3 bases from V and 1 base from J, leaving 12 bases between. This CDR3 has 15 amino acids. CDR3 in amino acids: CASSMRGQSQETQYF. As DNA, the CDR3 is TGTGCCAGTAGTATGCGCGGACAGAGCCAAGAGACCCAGTACTTC. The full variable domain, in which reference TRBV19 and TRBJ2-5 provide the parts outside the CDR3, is DGGITQSPKYLFRKEGQNVTLSCEQNLNHDAMYWYRQDPGQGLRLIYYSQIVNDFQKGDIAEGYSVSREKKESFPLTVTSAQKNPTAFYLCASSMRGQSQETQYFGPGTRLLVL.

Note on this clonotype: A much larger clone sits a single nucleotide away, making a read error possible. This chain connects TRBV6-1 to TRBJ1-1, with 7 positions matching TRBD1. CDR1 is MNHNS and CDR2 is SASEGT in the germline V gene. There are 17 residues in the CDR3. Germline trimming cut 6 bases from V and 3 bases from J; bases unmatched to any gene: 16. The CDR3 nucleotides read TGTGCCAGCAGCCCTCGGCGAGGGACAGCTATGGACACTGAAGCTTTCTTT. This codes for CASSPRRGTAMDTEAFF.

The CDR3 DNA reads as TGCGCCAGCAGCTTGGTCTCGTGGAATACTAACACTGAAGCTTTCTTT. Translated: CASSLVSWNTNTEAFF. This chain connects TRBV5-1 to TRBJ1-1; the D is unclear. Germline-derived CDR1 and CDR2 are SGHRS and YFSETQ. V was trimmed by 0 bases and J by 2 bases, leaving 14 bases between them. This CDR3 is built from 16 residues.